Sequencing of this TCR beta chain was carried out in a study of T cell repertoires in cytomegalovirus infection. J was trimmed by 2 bases and V by 8 bases; bases with no gene match: 6. The CDR3 is 14 amino acids. CDR1 and CDR2 from the germline V gene are MNHEY and SVGEGT. TCRdb re-called the reads with MiXCR, one entry per CDR3 protein. The table has around 550,000 distinct CDR3 sequences, around 27% seen once. The genes are TRBV6-2 or TRBV6-3 and TRBJ1-5; 7 bases are shared with TRBD1. Sequencing was carried out using PBMCs. The sequence was collected from a human donor in good health (CMV status not recorded). Some clones in this sample may be carry-over from other donors' samples. The CDR3 nucleotides are TGTGCCAGCGTTTACCAGGGGGGCAATCAGCCCCAGCATTTT. Protein sequence: CASVYQGGNQPQHF.